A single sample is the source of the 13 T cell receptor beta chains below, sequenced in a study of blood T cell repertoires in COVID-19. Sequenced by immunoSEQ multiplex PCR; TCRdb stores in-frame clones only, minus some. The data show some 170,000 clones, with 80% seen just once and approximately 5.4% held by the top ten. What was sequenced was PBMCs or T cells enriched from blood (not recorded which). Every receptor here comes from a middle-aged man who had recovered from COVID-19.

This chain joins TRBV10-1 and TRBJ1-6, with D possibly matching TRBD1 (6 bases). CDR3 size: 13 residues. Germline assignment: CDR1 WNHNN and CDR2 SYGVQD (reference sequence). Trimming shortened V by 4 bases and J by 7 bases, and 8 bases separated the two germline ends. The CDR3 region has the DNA TGCGCCAGCAGTGGGACAGCCAATTCACCCCTCCACTTT. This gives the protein CASSGTANSPLHF.

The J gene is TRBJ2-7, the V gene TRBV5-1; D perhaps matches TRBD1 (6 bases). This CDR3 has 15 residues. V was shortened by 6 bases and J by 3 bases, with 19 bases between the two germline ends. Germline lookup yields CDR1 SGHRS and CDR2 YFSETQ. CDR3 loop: CASKEGTGKFYEQYF. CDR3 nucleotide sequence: TGCGCCAGCAAGGAAGGCACAGGGAAATTCTACGAGCAGTACTTC.

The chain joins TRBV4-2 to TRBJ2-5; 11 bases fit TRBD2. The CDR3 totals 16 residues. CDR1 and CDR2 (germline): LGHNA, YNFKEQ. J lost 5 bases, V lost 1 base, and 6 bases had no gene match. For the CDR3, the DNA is TGTGCCAGCAGCCAAGGTAGCGGGGGGGCCGGGGAGACCCAGTACTTC. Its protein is CASSQGSGGAGETQYF.

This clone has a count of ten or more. In DNA form, the CDR3 reads TGTGCCAGCAGCTTGGGGGGGCCCGGGGAGCAGTACTTC. Its translation is CASSLGGPGEQYF. The V call is TRBV5-8, the J call TRBJ2-7, with D possibly being TRBD1 (6 bases). Germline V gene data show CDR1 as SGHTS and CDR2 as YDEGEE. The CDR3 has 13 amino acids. Trimming removed 0 bases at V and 7 bases at J, with 11 bases between.

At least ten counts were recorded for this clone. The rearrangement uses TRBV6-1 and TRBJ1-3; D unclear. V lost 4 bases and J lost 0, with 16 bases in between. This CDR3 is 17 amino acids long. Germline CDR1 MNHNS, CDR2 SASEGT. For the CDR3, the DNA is TGTGCCAGCAGTGCAACCGGGTCCTATTTCTCTGGAAACACCATATATTTT. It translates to CASSATGSYFSGNTIYF.

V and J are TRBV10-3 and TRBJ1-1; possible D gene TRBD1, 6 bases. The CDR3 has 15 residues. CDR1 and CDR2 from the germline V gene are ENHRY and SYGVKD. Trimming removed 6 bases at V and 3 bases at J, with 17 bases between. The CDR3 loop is CAIRPEQGGYTEAFF. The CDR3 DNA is TGTGCCATCAGGCCCGAACAGGGTGGGTACACTGAAGCTTTCTTT.

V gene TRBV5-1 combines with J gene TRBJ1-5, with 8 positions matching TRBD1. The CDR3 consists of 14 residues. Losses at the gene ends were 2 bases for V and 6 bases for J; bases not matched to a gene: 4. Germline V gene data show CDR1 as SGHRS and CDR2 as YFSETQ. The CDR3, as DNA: TGCGCCAGCAGCTTACAGGGGGTCGGTCAGCCCCAGCATTTT. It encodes CASSLQGVGQPQHF.

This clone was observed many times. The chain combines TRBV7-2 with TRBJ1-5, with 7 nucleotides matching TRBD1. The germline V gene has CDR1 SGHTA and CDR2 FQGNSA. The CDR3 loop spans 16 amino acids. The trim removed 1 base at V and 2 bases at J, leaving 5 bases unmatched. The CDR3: CASSLVTGAGNQPQHF. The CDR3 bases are TGTGCCAGCAGCTTAGTTACAGGGGCGGGCAATCAGCCCCAGCATTTT.

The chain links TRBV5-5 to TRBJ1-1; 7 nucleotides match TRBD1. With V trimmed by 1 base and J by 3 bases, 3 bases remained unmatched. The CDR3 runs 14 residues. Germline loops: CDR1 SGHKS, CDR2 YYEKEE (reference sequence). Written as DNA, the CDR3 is TGTGCCAGCAGCTTGAGGGGGCAGGACACTGAAGCTTTCTTT. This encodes CASSLRGQDTEAFF.

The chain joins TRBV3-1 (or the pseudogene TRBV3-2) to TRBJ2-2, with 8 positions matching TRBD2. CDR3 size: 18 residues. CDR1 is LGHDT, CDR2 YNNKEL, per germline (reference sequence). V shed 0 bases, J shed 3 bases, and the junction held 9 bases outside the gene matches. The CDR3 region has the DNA TGTGCCAGCAGCCAAGACTCATGGAGCGGGGGATACACCGGGGAGCTGTTTTTT. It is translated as CASSQDSWSGGYTGELFF.

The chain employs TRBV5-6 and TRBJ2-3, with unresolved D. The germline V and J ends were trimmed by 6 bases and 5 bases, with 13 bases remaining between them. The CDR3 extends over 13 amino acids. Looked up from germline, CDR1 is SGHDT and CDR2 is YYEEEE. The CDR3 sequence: CASTFFTGDTQYF. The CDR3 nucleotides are TGTGCCAGCACCTTCTTCACGGGAGATACGCAGTATTTT.

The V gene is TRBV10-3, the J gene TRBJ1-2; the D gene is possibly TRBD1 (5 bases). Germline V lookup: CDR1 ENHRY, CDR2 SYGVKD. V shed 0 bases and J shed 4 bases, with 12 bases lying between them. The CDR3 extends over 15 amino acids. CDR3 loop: CAISESVGQFYGYTF. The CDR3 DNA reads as TGTGCCATCAGTGAGTCCGTCGGACAATTCTATGGCTACACCTTC.

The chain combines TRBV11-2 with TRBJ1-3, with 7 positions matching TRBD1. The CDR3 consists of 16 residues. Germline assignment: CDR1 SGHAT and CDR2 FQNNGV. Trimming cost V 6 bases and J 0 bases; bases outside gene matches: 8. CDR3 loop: CASRVTGISSGNTIYF. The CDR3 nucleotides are TGTGCCAGCAGAGTGACAGGGATAAGCTCTGGAAACACCATATATTTT.